This entry lists 19 T cell receptor beta chains sequenced from one sample in a study of PD-1 blockade in classical Hodgkin lymphoma. Assay: immunoSEQ multiplex PCR; the TCRdb copy retains only in-frame clones and omits some. The data show around 6,200 clones, with nearly 80% seen just once and 3% to 4.5% held by the top ten. After autologous stem cell transplantation all patients relapsed, and prior brentuximab vedotin exposure differed between cohorts. Using magnetic negative selection, the CD4+ T cells were separated out of thawed PBMCs. The source material was CD4+ T cells from blood, sampled at baseline. The receptor source for this set is a human donor with classical Hodgkin lymphoma.

V usage is TRBV11-2 and J usage is TRBJ2-4; 8 nucleotides match TRBD2. With 5 bases clipped from V and 7 bases from J, the junction kept 7 bases outside the gene matches. CDR3 size: 14 residues. CDR1 is SGHAT, CDR2 FQNNGV, per germline. DNA of the CDR3: TGTGCCAGCAGCCGAGCTAGCGGGTTGAACATTCAGTACTTC. It encodes CASSRASGLNIQYF. Based on the CDR3 plus reference TRBV11-2 and TRBJ2-4, the full variable domain is EAGVAQSPRYKIIEKRQSVAFWCNPISGHATLYWYQQILGQGPKLLIQFQNNGVVDDSQLPKDRFSAERLKGVDSTLKIQPAKLEDSAVYLCASSRASGLNIQYFGAGTRLSVL.

The chain couples TRBV7-2 to TRBJ2-3; D is unclear. Per the germline V gene, CDR1 is SGHTA and CDR2 is FQGNSA. There are 12 residues in the CDR3. V lost 5 bases and J 6 bases, leaving 9 bases between the germline ends. The CDR3 DNA reads as TGTGCCAGCAGCCTAAGGTGGGATACGCAGTATTTT. The encoded protein is CASSLRWDTQYF.

This clone appeared a few times. The chain recombines TRBV28 with TRBJ1-5; tentative D call: TRBD1 (6 bases). V was pared by 8 bases and J by 6 bases, with 11 bases between. The CDR3 is 12 amino acids. From germline, CDR1 is MDHEN and CDR2 SYDVKM. The CDR3, as DNA: TGTGCCAGCGGCCACAGGGTTCAGCCCCAGCATTTT. This gives the protein CASGHRVQPQHF.

This chain joins TRBV11-2 and TRBJ2-3; tentative D call: TRBD2 (7 bases). V lost 4 bases to trimming and J lost 7 bases, with 18 bases between them. The CDR3 is 15 residues long. The germline gives CDR1 SGHAT, CDR2 FQNNGV. CDR3 nucleotide sequence: TGTGCCAGCAGCTACCCGAGGGAGGGGGGTAATACGCAGTATTTT. Amino acids: CASSYPREGGNTQYF.

This sequence joins TRBV6-6 and TRBJ2-7, with 7 bases lining up with TRBD1. This CDR3 is built from 14 residues. The J segment lost 0 bases and the V segment lost 8 bases, leaving 7 bases of the junction unmatched. Germline CDR1 reads MNHNY; CDR2 reads SVGAGI (reference sequence). The CDR3 DNA sequence: TGTGCCAGCGCCCGCCCAGGGGGCTCCTACGAGCAGTACTTC. Its translation is CASARPGGSYEQYF.

This rearrangement joins TRBV28 to TRBJ1-5; D is uncertain. Between the trimmed V and J ends, which lost 6 bases and 0 bases, there was a span of 18 bases. Germline CDR1 and CDR2: MDHEN and SYDVKM. CDR3 length equals 17 residues. The CDR3 here is CASSPTPVSLSNQPQHF. CDR3 nucleotides: TGTGCCAGCAGCCCCACCCCCGTCTCTCTTAGCAATCAGCCCCAGCATTTT.

This chain uses TRBV7-3 with TRBJ1-1; D unclear. This CDR3 spans 13 amino acids. Germline values: CDR1 SGHTA, CDR2 FQGTGA. V was cut by 2 bases and J by 1 base, with 5 bases left in between. Here the CDR3 reads CASSLAPNTEAFF. DNA of the CDR3: TGTGCCAGCAGCTTAGCCCCGAACACTGAAGCTTTCTTT. The variable domain in full, with the rest retrieved from reference TRBV7-3 and TRBJ1-1, is GAGVSQTPSNKVTEKGKYVELRCDPISGHTALYWYRQSLGQGPEFLIYFQGTGAADDSGLPNDRFFAVRPEGSVSTLKIQRTERGDSAVYLCASSLAPNTEAFFGQGTRLTVV.

The table lists this clone with a count of one. The chain's CDR3 is CASSPQGREDTQYF. The CDR3 DNA sequence: TGTGCCAGCAGTCCACAGGGGCGGGAAGATACGCAGTATTTT. V and J are TRBV2 and TRBJ2-3; D perhaps matches TRBD1 (7 bases). Looked up from germline, CDR1 is SNHLY and CDR2 is FYNNEI. This CDR3 has 14 amino acids. The ends were cut back, 5 bases at V and 5 bases at J, with 14 bases in the middle.

This clone was seen only once. This chain joins TRBV21-1 and TRBJ1-4. TRBV21-1 has pseudogene status. The CDR3 sequence is 16 residues long. This CDR3 reads CASSKLVGQENEKLFF. The CDR3 DNA follows: TGTGCCAGCAGCAAACTGGTAGGGCAGGAGAATGAAAAACTGTTTTTT.

The genes are TRBV11-3 and TRBJ2-7; the D call may be TRBD1 or TRBD2 (6 bases each). CDR1 SGHNT and CDR2 YENEEA come from the germline V gene. The V and J ends lost 2 bases and 6 bases respectively, with 14 bases between them. The length of the CDR3 is 14 residues. CDR3 in DNA: TGTGCCAGCAGCTTAAGGGGGGACGTGGGCGAGCAGTACTTC. It is translated as CASSLRGDVGEQYF.

CDR3 sequence: CASHGQDGWQYF. The CDR3 coding sequence is TGTGCCAGCCACGGCCAGGATGGGTGGCAGTACTTC. The gene calls are TRBV18 and TRBJ2-7; D not resolved. The V end was cut by 8 bases, the J end by 9 bases, with 17 bases between. The CDR3 loop spans 12 amino acids. Germline CDR1 is KGHSH and CDR2 is LQKENI.

The V gene is TRBV11-2, the J gene TRBJ1-5, with a tentative D call TRBD1 (6 bases). The CDR3 has 17 residues. Deletions cut 4 bases from V and 1 base from J, with 17 bases between. The germline gives CDR1 SGHAT, CDR2 FQNNGV. The CDR3 region is CASSYGGGRKSNQPQHF. CDR3 bases: TGTGCCAGCAGCTATGGTGGGGGGCGGAAGAGCAATCAGCCCCAGCATTTT.

The chain couples TRBV7-3 to TRBJ2-2, with D maybe TRBD2 (6 bases). The CDR3 is 16 residues long. V lost 5 bases to trimming and J lost 0 bases, with 13 bases between them. Germline loops: CDR1 SGHTA, CDR2 FQGTGA. CDR3 sequence (DNA): TGTGCCAGCAGCCCCAAGGGACTCGCGAACACCGGGGAGCTGTTTTTT. This encodes CASSPKGLANTGELFF. Supplemented by reference TRBV7-3 and TRBJ2-2, the full variable domain reads GAGVSQTPSNKVTEKGKYVELRCDPISGHTALYWYRQSLGQGPEFLIYFQGTGAADDSGLPNDRFFAVRPEGSVSTLKIQRTERGDSAVYLCASSPKGLANTGELFFGEGSRLTVL.

The CDR3 loop is CASSDSGHHRRETQYF. The CDR3 DNA reads TGTGCCAGCAGTGACTCGGGACATCACCGGCGGGAGACCCAGTACTTC. This chain joins TRBV6-4 and TRBJ2-5; D possibly corresponds to TRBD1 (6 bases). The CDR3 has 16 amino acids. Germline values: CDR1 MRHNA, CDR2 SNTAGT. V was pared by 0 bases and J by 5 bases, with 16 bases between.

V and J are TRBV7-2 and TRBJ2-5, with D hard to call. The CDR3 consists of 13 residues. V was trimmed by 2 bases and J by 4 bases, leaving 8 bases between them. Germline CDR1 SGHTA, CDR2 FQGNSA. The CDR3 nucleotides read TGTGCCAGCAGCTTAAATCAAAGAGAGACCCAGTACTTC. Residues: CASSLNQRETQYF. The full variable domain, with the rest looked up from reference TRBV7-2 and TRBJ2-5, is GAGVSQSPSNKVTEKGKDVELRCDPISGHTALYWYRQSLGQGLEFLIYFQGNSAPDKSGLPSDRFSAERTGGSVSTLTIQRTQQEDSAVYLCASSLNQRETQYFGPGTRLLVL.

The rearrangement joins TRBV18 to TRBJ1-4; D perhaps matches TRBD1 (6 bases). Germline V CDR1 and CDR2: KGHSH, LQKENI. The CDR3 consists of 17 residues. V lost 3 bases, J lost 0 bases, and 14 bases lay in between. The CDR3: CASSPSGGRATNEKLFF. The CDR3 coding sequence is TGTGCCAGCTCACCGAGTGGGGGCCGCGCAACTAATGAAAAACTGTTTTTT.

The chain couples TRBV10-3 to TRBJ2-7; D is undetermined. Trimming stripped 0 bases from V and 3 bases from J, with 6 bases between. This CDR3 is built from 13 residues. Looked up from germline, CDR1 is ENHRY and CDR2 is SYGVKD. The CDR3 DNA reads TGTGCCATCAGTGAGTCTGGTGACTACGAGCAGTACTTC. It yields the protein CAISESGDYEQYF.

The chain couples TRBV28 to TRBJ2-5; perhaps TRBD1 as D (5 bases). The closer fit of TRBJ2-7 to the DNA end suggests the J call may be wrong. CDR1 is MDHEN, CDR2 SYDVKM, per germline. The CDR3 is 15 amino acids. CDR3 sequence reads: CASSLAGLGLYEQYF. The CDR3 region has the DNA TGTGCCAGCAGTTTAGCAGGGCTGGGCCTTTACGAGCAGTACTTC.

This chain uses TRBV4-3 with TRBJ2-1, with 10 bases identical to TRBD2. The length of the CDR3 is 15 residues. Trimming at V came to 1 base and at J to 3 bases, leaving 0 bases not matched to a gene. CDR1 and CDR2 from the germline V gene are LGHNA and YSLEER. The CDR3 nucleotides read TGCGCCAGCAGCCAAGGGACTAGCGGCTACAATGAGCAGTTCTTC. This codes for CASSQGTSGYNEQFF.